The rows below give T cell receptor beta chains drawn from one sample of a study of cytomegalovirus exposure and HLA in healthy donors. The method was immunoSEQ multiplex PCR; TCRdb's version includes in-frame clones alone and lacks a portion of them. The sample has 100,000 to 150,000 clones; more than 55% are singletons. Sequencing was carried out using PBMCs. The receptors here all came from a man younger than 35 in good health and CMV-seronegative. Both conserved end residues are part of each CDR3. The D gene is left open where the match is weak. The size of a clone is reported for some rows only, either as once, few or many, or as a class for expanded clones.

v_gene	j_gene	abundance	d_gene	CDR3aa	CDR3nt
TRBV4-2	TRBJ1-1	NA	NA	CASSQDSSRNTEAFF	TGTGCCAGCAGCCAAGATAGTTCAAGGAACACTGAAGCTTTCTTT
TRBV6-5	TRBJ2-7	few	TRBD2	CASYALGGDSYEQYF	TGTGCCAGCTACGCCCTCGGGGGGGACTCCTACGAGCAGTACTTC
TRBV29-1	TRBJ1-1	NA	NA	CSAQGHQGNTEAFF	TGCAGCGCCCAGGGGCATCAGGGTAACACTGAAGCTTTCTTT
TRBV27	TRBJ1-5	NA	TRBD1	CASSLKPPDRSNQPQHF	TGTGCCAGCAGTTTAAAGCCCCCGGACAGGAGCAATCAGCCCCAGCATTTT
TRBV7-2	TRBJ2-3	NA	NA	CASSLAMTDTQYF	TGTGCCAGCAGCTTAGCCATGACAGATACGCAGTATTTT
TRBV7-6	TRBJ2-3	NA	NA	CASSSGGWTDTQYF	TGTGCCAGCAGCTCAGGGGGGTGGACAGATACGCAGTATTTT
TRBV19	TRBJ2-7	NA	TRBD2	CASSTAGDNYEQYF	TGTGCCAGTAGTACAGCGGGAGATAACTACGAGCAGTACTTC
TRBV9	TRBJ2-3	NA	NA	CASSVTQGTDTQYF	TGTGCCAGCAGCGTAACCCAGGGCACAGATACGCAGTATTTT
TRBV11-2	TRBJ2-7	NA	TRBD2	CASSFRTSGVYEQYF	TGTGCCAGCAGCTTCAGGACTAGCGGAGTCTACGAGCAGTACTTC
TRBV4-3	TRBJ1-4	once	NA	CASSQDSWAEKLFF	TGCGCCAGCAGCCAAGATTCATGGGCTGAAAAACTGTTTTTT
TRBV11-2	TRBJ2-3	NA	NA	CASSFRRGPADTQYF	TGTGCCAGCAGCTTTCGCCGCGGCCCGGCAGATACGCAGTATTTT
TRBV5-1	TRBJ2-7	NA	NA	CASSLGDYEQYF	TGCGCCAGCAGCTTGGGCGACTACGAGCAGTACTTC
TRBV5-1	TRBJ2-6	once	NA	CASSLDSRANVLTF	TGCGCCAGCAGCTTGGATAGTAGGGCCAACGTCCTGACTTTC
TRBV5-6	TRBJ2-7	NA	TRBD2	CASSFGTSGYEQYF	TGTGCCAGCAGCTTTGGGACTAGCGGGTACGAGCAGTACTTC
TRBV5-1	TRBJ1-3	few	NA	CASRPGFSGNTIYF	TGCGCCAGCCGCCCGGGATTCTCTGGAAACACCATATATTTT
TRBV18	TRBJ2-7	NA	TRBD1	CASSSGGTGNYEQYF	TGTGCCAGCTCATCAGGAGGGACAGGCAACTACGAGCAGTACTTC
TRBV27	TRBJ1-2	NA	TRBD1	CASSLGRGLGYTF	TGTGCCAGCAGTTTGGGAAGGGGGCTTGGCTACACCTTC
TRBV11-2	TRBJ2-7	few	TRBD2	CASSLTGTSGLYEQYF	TGTGCCAGCAGCTTAACCGGGACTAGCGGTCTCTACGAGCAGTACTTC
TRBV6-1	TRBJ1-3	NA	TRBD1	CASSTRGQSGNTIYF	TGTGCCAGCAGTACGAGGGGACAGTCTGGAAACACCATATATTTT
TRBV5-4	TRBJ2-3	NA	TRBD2	CASSLGTSGSLHDTQYF	TGTGCCAGCAGCCTTGGGACTAGCGGGAGTTTACATGATACGCAGTATTTT
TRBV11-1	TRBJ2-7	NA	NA	CASSLALSSGNEQYF	TGTGCCAGCAGCTTAGCGTTATCATCGGGTAACGAGCAGTACTTC
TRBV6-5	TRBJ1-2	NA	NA	CASRAGSTNYGYTF	TGTGCCAGCAGGGCCGGGTCAACTAACTATGGCTACACCTTC
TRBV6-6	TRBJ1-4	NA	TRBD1	CATVDRATNEKLFF	TGTGCCACCGTAGACAGGGCAACTAATGAAAAACTGTTTTTT
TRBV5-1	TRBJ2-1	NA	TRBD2	CASSKGLGTNEQFF	TGCGCCAGCAGTAAAGGACTAGGTACTAATGAGCAGTTCTTC
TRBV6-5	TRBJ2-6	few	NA	CASRASGANVLTF	TGTGCCAGCAGGGCCTCTGGGGCCAACGTCCTGACTTTC